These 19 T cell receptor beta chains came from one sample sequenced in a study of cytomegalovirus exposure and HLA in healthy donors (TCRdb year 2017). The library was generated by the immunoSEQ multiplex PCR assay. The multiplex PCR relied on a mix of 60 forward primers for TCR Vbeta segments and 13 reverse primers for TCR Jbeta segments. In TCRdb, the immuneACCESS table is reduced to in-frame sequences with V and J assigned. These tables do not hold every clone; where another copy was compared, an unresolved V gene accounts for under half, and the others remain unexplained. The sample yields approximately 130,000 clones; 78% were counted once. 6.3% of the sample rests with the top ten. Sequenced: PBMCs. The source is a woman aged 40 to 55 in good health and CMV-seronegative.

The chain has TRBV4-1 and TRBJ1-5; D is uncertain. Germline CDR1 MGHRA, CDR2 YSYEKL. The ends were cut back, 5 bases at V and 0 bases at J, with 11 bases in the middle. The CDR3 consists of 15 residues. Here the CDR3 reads CASSTFEFSNQPQHF. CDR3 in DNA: TGCGCCAGCAGCACGTTTGAGTTTAGCAATCAGCCCCAGCATTTT.

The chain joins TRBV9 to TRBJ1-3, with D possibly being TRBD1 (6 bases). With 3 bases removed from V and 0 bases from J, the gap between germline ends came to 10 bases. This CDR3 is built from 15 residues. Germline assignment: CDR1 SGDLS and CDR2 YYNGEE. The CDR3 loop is CASSGRDISGNTIYF. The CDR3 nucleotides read TGTGCCAGCAGCGGCCGGGACATCTCTGGAAACACCATATATTTT. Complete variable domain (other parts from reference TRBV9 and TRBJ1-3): DSGVTQTPKHLITATGQRVTLRCSPRSGDLSVYWYQQSLDQGLQFLIQYYNGEERAKGNILERFSAQQFPDLHSELNLSSLELGDSALYFCASSGRDISGNTIYFGEGSWLTVV.

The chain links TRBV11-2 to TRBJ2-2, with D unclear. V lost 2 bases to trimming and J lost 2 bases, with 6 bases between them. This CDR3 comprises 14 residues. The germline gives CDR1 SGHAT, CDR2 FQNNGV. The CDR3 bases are TGTGCCAGCAGCTTAAGTCTAAACACCGGGGAGCTGTTTTTT. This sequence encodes CASSLSLNTGELFF.

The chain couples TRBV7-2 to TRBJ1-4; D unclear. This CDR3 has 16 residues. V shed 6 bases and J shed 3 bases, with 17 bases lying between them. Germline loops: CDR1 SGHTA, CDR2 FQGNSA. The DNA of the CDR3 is TGTGCCAGCAGGCAGCGGTCGGGGTTGGCTAATGAAAAACTGTTTTTT. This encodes CASRQRSGLANEKLFF.

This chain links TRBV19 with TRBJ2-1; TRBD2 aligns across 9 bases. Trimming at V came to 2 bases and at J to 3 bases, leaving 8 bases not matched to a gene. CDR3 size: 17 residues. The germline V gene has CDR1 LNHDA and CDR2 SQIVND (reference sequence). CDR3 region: CASSITGPSGIYNEQFF. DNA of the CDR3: TGTGCCAGTAGTATAACGGGCCCTAGCGGGATCTACAATGAGCAGTTCTTC. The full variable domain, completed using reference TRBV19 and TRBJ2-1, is DGGITQSPKYLFRKEGQNVTLSCEQNLNHDAMYWYRQDPGQGLRLIYYSQIVNDFQKGDIAEGYSVSREKKESFPLTVTSAQKNPTAFYLCASSITGPSGIYNEQFFGPGTRLTVL.

The DNA for the CDR3 is TGTGCCAGCACTCATGACAGCTCCTACGAGCAGTACTTC. Translated, it gives CASTHDSSYEQYF. This chain uses TRBV6-1 with TRBJ2-7; perhaps TRBD1 as D (5 bases). The germline V and J ends were trimmed by 7 bases and 0 bases, with 10 bases remaining between them. This CDR3 contains 13 residues. Germline V gene sequence: CDR1 MNHNS, CDR2 SASEGT.

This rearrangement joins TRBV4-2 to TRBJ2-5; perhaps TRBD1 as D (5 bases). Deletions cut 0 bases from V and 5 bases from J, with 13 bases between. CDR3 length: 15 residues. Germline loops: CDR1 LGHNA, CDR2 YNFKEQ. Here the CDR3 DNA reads TGTGCCAGCAGCCAAGACTCCTCAGGGTTTGAGACCCAGTACTTC. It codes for CASSQDSSGFETQYF.

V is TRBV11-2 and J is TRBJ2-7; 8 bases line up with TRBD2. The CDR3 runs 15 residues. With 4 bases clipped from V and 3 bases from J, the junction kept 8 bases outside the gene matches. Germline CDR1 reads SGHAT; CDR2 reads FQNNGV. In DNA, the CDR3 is TGTGCCAGCAGCTCTCCCGGGGGGGGTAACTACGAGCAGTACTTC. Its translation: CASSSPGGGNYEQYF.

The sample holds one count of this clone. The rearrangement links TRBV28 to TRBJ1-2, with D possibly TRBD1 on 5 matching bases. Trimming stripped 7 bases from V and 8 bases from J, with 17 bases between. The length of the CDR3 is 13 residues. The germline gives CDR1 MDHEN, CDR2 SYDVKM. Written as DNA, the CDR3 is TGTGCCAGCACCCTGGGGGGGTCTTCCGGCTACACCTTC. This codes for CASTLGGSSGYTF.

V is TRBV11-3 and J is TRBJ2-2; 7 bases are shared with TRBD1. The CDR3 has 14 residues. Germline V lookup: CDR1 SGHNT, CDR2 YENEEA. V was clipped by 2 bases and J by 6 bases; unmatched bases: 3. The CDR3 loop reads CASSLQGVAGELFF. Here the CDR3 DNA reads TGTGCCAGCAGCTTACAGGGGGTAGCCGGGGAGCTGTTTTTT.

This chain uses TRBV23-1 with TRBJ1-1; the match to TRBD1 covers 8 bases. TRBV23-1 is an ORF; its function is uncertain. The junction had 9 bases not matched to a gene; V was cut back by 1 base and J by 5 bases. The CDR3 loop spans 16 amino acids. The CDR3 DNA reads TGCGCCAGCAGTCAATGGACAGGGTTCGGGGGGACTGAAGCTTTCTTT. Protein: CASSQWTGFGGTEAFF.

The chain's CDR3 is CASSSLLPRETQYF. Written as DNA, the CDR3 is TGTGCCAGCAGTTCCCTCCTGCCTAGGGAGACGCAGTATTTT. The chain couples TRBV28 to TRBJ2-3; a weak D match, TRBD2 (5 bases). The V gene's germline CDR1 is MDHEN and CDR2 SYDVKM. The ends were cut back, 4 bases at V and 9 bases at J, with 17 bases in the middle. The CDR3 covers 14 residues.

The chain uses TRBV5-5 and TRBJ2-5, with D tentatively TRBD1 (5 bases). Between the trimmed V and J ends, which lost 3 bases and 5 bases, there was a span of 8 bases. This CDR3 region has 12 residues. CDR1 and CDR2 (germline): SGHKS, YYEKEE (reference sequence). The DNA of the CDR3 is TGTGCCAGCAGCTCACAGGTCGAGACCCAGTACTTC. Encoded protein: CASSSQVETQYF. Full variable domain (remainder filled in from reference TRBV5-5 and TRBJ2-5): DAGVTQSPTHLIKTRGQQVTLRCSPISGHKSVSWYQQVLGQGPQFIFQYYEKEERGRGNFPDRFSARQFPNYSSELNVNALLLGDSALYLCASSSQVETQYFGPGTRLLVL.

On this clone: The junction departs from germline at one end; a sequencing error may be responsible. CDR3 sequence (DNA): TGTGCCAGCAGCCAAGGGACAGGGAGCCACTTC. Translated: CASSQGTGSHF. V and J are TRBV7-2 and TRBJ2-7; 9 bases match TRBD1. CDR3 length: 11 amino acids. Germline loops: CDR1 SGHTA, CDR2 FQGNSA.

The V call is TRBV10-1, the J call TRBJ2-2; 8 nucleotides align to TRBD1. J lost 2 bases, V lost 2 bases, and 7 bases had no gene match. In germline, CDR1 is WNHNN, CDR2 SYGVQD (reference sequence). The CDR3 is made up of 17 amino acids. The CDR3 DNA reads TGCGCCAGCAGTGAGGTGGGACAGGCTCCAAACACCGGGGAGCTGTTTTTT. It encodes CASSEVGQAPNTGELFF.

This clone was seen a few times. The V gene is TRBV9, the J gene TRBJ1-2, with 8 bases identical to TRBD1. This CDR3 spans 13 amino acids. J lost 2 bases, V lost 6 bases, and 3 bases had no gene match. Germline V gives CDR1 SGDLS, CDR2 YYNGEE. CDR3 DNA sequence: TGTGCCAGCAAAGGACAGGGCAACTATGGCTACACCTTC. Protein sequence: CASKGQGNYGYTF.

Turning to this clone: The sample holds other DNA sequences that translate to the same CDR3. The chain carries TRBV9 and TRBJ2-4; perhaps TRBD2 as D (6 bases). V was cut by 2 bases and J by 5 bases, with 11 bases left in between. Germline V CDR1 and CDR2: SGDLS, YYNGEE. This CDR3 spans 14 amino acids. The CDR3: CASSVGGSQNIQYF. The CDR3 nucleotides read TGTGCCAGCAGCGTCGGGGGTAGTCAAAACATTCAGTACTTC.

The CDR3 nucleotides read TGTGCCAGCAGCTTGGCCTTGTCAGGGGGTACAGATACGCAGTATTTT. Its protein is CASSLALSGGTDTQYF. The chain has TRBV5-5 and TRBJ2-3; 7 nucleotides agree with TRBD1. Germline CDR1 SGHKS, CDR2 YYEKEE (reference sequence). The V gene end was trimmed by 0 bases and the J gene end by 3 bases; junction bases not matched to a gene: 7. The CDR3 sequence is 16 residues long.

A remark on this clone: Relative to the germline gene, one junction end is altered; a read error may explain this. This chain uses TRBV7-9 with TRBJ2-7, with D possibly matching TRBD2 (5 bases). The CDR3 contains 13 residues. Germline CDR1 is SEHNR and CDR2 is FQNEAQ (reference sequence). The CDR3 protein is CSSREGLGYEQYF. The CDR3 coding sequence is TGTTCCAGCAGAGAAGGACTGGGCTACGAGCAGTACTTC.